The rows below give T cell receptor beta chains drawn from one sample of a study of identical twins. Via MiXCR, TCRdb re-called the 5' RACE reads, giving one row per CDR3 protein. The table shows around 500,000 distinct CDR3 sequences, with approximately 15% occurring only once. The same sample was also studied in work on yellow fever vaccine responses in identical twins.

Sequenced material: CD4+ T cells sorted from blood. The receptors were gathered from a young woman in good health. CDR3s include the opening cysteine and the closing phenylalanine or tryptophan. D genes are given only for firm matches. The size entry is marked missing in some rows and otherwise reads once, few, many or a size class.

d_call	v_call	clone_size	j_call	cdr3_nt	cdr3_aa
NA	TRBV12-3/TRBV12-4	few	TRBJ1-4	TGTGCCAGCAGTTACAGAAAGGGGAGGGCTAATGAAAAACTGTTTTTT	CASSYRKGRANEKLFF
NA	TRBV10-1	NA	TRBJ2-7	TGCGCCAGCAGTGAGTCGGGCAGGGCCGAGCAGTACTTC	CASSESGRAEQYF
TRBD1	TRBV7-2	NA	TRBJ1-2	TGTGCCAGCAGCCCCTGGACAGGGAACTATGGCTACACCTTC	CASSPWTGNYGYTF
TRBD1	TRBV20-1	NA	TRBJ1-2	TGCAGTGCTAGAGATCATCGGGACAGGGGGGGCGTCTACACCTTC	CSARDHRDRGGVYTF
NA	TRBV10-3	NA	TRBJ2-7	TGTGCCATCAGTGAGTCGGGGAACGAGCAGTACTTC	CAISESGNEQYF
TRBD2	TRBV12-3/TRBV12-4	few	TRBJ2-3	TGTGCCAGCAGTTCGACTAGCGACATCACAGATACGCAGTATTTT	CASSSTSDITDTQYF
TRBD1	TRBV18	many	TRBJ2-7	TGTGCCAGCTCACTGGACACAGGGGGCTACGAGCAGTACTTC	CASSLDTGGYEQYF
TRBD2	TRBV5-1	few	TRBJ2-1	TGCGCCAGCAGCTTGGCCCTAGGACTAGCGGTCTACAATGAGCAGTTCTTC	CASSLALGLAVYNEQFF
TRBD2	TRBV20-1	few	TRBJ2-3	TGCAGTGCTCGCGCCGGGACTAGCGGGAGAGGGGATACGCAGTATTTT	CSARAGTSGRGDTQYF
TRBD1	TRBV5-1	NA	TRBJ2-1	TGCGCCAGCAGTCAACAGGGGAGCTCCTACAATGAGCAGTTCTTC	CASSQQGSSYNEQFF
NA	TRBV20-1	few	TRBJ1-6	TGCAGTGCTACCGGGGATAATTCACCCCTCCACTTT	CSATGDNSPLHF
TRBD2	TRBV12-3/TRBV12-4	few	TRBJ2-1	TGTGCCAGCAGGCTGGCTAGCGGGAGTGAGTTCTTC	CASRLASGSEFF
NA	TRBV10-2	NA	TRBJ1-5	TGCGCCAGCAGAGGAGGGATAAGGGCCAATCAGCCCCAGCATTTT	CASRGGIRANQPQHF
NA	TRBV18	NA	TRBJ2-1	TGTGCCAGCTCACCAAACACGGGTTTTGGTGAGCAGTTCTTC	CASSPNTGFGEQFF
NA	TRBV10-1	NA	TRBJ2-1	TGCGCCAGCATTGAGCGGCTACCGTACAATGAGCAGTTCTTC	CASIERLPYNEQFF
NA	TRBV3-1	few	TRBJ2-5	TGTGCCAGCAGCCAAGGTGGTTCAGGGACCCAGTACTTC	CASSQGGSGTQYF
NA	TRBV27	few	TRBJ1-6	TGTGCCAGCAGTTTATATCGGGGGGCGCAGCCCTATAATTCACCCCTCCACTTT	CASSLYRGAQPYNSPLHF
NA	TRBV29-1	NA	TRBJ2-5	TGCAGCGTCCAAGGAGGAATCCGAGAGACCCAGTACTTC	CSVQGGIRETQYF
TRBD2	TRBV4-3	few	TRBJ2-1	TGCGCCAGCAGCCAAGATCAAGCGGGAGGGATAAGTGAGCAGTTCTTC	CASSQDQAGGISEQFF
TRBD2	TRBV3-1	many	TRBJ2-5	TGTGCCAGCAGCTTTCTAGCGGGGCAAGAGACCCAGTACTTC	CASSFLAGQETQYF
NA	TRBV6-2/TRBV6-3	NA	TRBJ2-5	TGTGCCAGCACCAAGAACTCTAGTCCCAAAGAGACCCAGTACTTC	CASTKNSSPKETQYF
NA	TRBV11-2	NA	TRBJ2-1	TGTGCCAGCAGCCCTCCCCAGGTGCCAAGGGGTTCCTACAATGAGCAGTTCTTC	CASSPPQVPRGSYNEQFF
NA	TRBV5-1	NA	TRBJ2-3	TGCGCCAGCAGCTTGGAAGGGAGTGGGAGCACAGATACGCAGTATTTT	CASSLEGSGSTDTQYF
NA	TRBV7-6	NA	TRBJ1-1	TGTGCCAGCAGCTTATTAGGAGGGGAAGCTTTCTTT	CASSLLGGEAFF
NA	TRBV7-9	NA	TRBJ2-5	TGTGCCAGCACGCGACTGGGGGTGGGGGAGACCCAGTACTTC	CASTRLGVGETQYF
NA	TRBV20-1	NA	TRBJ2-1	TGCAGTGCGTCCGGGACACCCCCGAGAAATGAGCAGTTCTTC	CSASGTPPRNEQFF
TRBD2	TRBV12-3/TRBV12-4	NA	TRBJ2-2	TGTGCCAGCAGTGGAGGACTAGCGGGAGCTCTGGGCGGGGAGCTGTTTTTT	CASSGGLAGALGGELFF
TRBD1	TRBV7-6	NA	TRBJ2-7	TGTGCCAGCAGCTACCAGGGGGACGAGCAGTACTTC	CASSYQGDEQYF
NA	TRBV29-1	few	TRBJ2-2	TGCAGCGTTGAAGTAACCGACAGTTTCCGGCTGTTTTTT	CSVEVTDSFRLFF
NA	TRBV7-8	few	TRBJ2-5	TGTGCCAGCAGCGTAGCGAAGCGAGGGGAGACCCAGTACTTC	CASSVAKRGETQYF
NA	TRBV2	few	TRBJ2-7	TGTGCCAGCAGTGATTACATCTCCTACGAGCAGTACTTC	CASSDYISYEQYF
NA	TRBV29-1	many	TRBJ2-2	TGCAGCGTTGAGGTCCCTGGAGCCGGGGAGCTGTTTTTT	CSVEVPGAGELFF
TRBD1	TRBV5-5	few	TRBJ1-3	TGTGCCAGCAGCCTCCAACCGACAGGGACCGGAAACACCATATATTTT	CASSLQPTGTGNTIYF
NA	TRBV7-2	NA	TRBJ2-3	TGTGCCAGCAGCTTAGTGGTATTCGCAGATACGCAGTATTTT	CASSLVVFADTQYF
NA	TRBV5-1	NA	TRBJ2-1	TGCGCCAGCAGAGGGGGGAGGGGCGTCCATGAGCAGTTCTTC	CASRGGRGVHEQFF
NA	TRBV30	NA	TRBJ2-5	TGTGCCTGGAGTTCTGGGAGAGAGACCCAGTACTTC	CAWSSGRETQYF
TRBD2	TRBV23-1	NA	TRBJ2-2	TGCGCCAGCAGTCACAATGTCACACGGTGCAAGCTAGCGGGGTCCGGGGAGCTGTTTTTT	CASSHNVTRCKLAGSGELFF
TRBD1	TRBV12-3/TRBV12-4	many	TRBJ2-3	TGTGCCAGCAGGGCGACAGGGGGGCATACGCAGTATTTT	CASRATGGHTQYF
NA	TRBV7-8	NA	TRBJ2-3	TGTGCCAGCAGGCCCTGGCAGGGGTCGATACTTAGCACAGATACGCAGTATTTT	CASRPWQGSILSTDTQYF
NA	TRBV2	few	TRBJ2-6	TGTGCCAGCAGTGGGCGCATTTCCGGGGCCAACGTCCTGACTTTC	CASSGRISGANVLTF
NA	TRBV6-5	NA	TRBJ1-1	TGTGCCAGCAGTTACTCGGCAGCTAACACTGAAGCTTTCTTT	CASSYSAANTEAFF
TRBD1	TRBV7-2	few	TRBJ2-3	TGTGCCAGCAGCATGGTCGGACAGGGGGCCACAGATACGCAGTATTTT	CASSMVGQGATDTQYF
TRBD2	TRBV4-3	once	TRBJ2-1	TGCGCCAGCAGCCAAAGTAGCGGGAGGTCCTACAATGAGCAGTTCTTC	CASSQSSGRSYNEQFF
NA	TRBV28	NA	TRBJ1-1	TGTGCCAGCAGTTTGCTCCAGGGGTGGACTGAAGCTTTCTTT	CASSLLQGWTEAFF
NA	TRBV5-1	few	TRBJ2-3	TGCGCCAGCGAGGCCTCGGGCTCAGATACGCAGTATTTT	CASEASGSDTQYF
NA	TRBV15	NA	TRBJ2-1	TGTGCCACCAGCAGAGGGATGGGGGAATACAATGAGCAGTTCTTC	CATSRGMGEYNEQFF
NA	TRBV29-1	NA	TRBJ2-6	TGCAGCGTTGAAAGTGGAGGGGCCAACGTCCTGACTTTC	CSVESGGANVLTF
NA	TRBV3-1	few	TRBJ1-3	TGTGCCAGCAGCCAAGGACTCTCTGGAAACACCATATATTTT	CASSQGLSGNTIYF
NA	TRBV20-1	NA	TRBJ2-7	TGCAGTGCTATTGGGGCGTTAGTCTCCTACGAGCAGTACTTC	CSAIGALVSYEQYF
NA	TRBV28	many	TRBJ2-5	TGTGCCAGCAGCTACGTGGGGACCCAGTACTTC	CASSYVGTQYF
TRBD2	TRBV24-1	few	TRBJ2-5	TGTGCCACCAGTGACCCCCCAGCTAGCGGGAACCAAGAGACCCAGTACTTC	CATSDPPASGNQETQYF
TRBD1	TRBV29-1	few	TRBJ2-3	TGCAGCGTCGAGACAGGGGGGCTTGCGCAGTATTTT	CSVETGGLAQYF